This is a list of T cell receptor beta chains from one sample in a study of cytomegalovirus exposure and HLA in healthy donors. Data came from immunoSEQ multiplex PCR; TCRdb stores just in-frame clones and leaves some out. In the table there are about 130,000 clones, 65% to 80% of which are singletons. Sample: PBMCs. These TCRs come from a male donor in good health and CMV-seronegative. Each CDR3 is given with its conserved first and last residue. The order of the fields is V gene, CDR3 protein.

TRBV6-5 CASSYTGNTEAFF
TRBV7-2 CASSPVGGGASYEQYF
TRBV7-9 CSSMKEGKRYGYTF
TRBV30 CAWNPGLAAYEQYF
TRBV19 CASSAQGQGLSGYTF
TRBV19 CASTTSGVGTGELFF
TRBV19 CASSMFDSSYGYTF
TRBV6-5 CASSPSGGNNQPQHF
TRBV12-5 CASGFTAGGDYGYTF
TRBV7-8 CASSLGEGLREKLFF
TRBV7-6 CASSLSGVSSYEQYF
TRBV19 CASSPQGNPGLTGANGLTF
TRBV14 CASSPRGQSGNTIYF
TRBV6-5 CASGERGTSGNTIYF
TRBV4-3 CASSQDRLAGGGTADTQYF
TRBV19 CASSIVIAGGSTGELFF
TRBV27 CASSLSGIPYEQYF
TRBV2 CASGTDYQPQHF
TRBV19 CASSIITGGTEAFF
TRBV7-9 CSSSFIDRALNYGYTF
TRBV6-5 CASSRTDRVNTEAFF
TRBV30 CAWSVGTVNTDTQYF
TRBV27 CASTRHGSYEQYF
TRBV7-2 CASSLNYEQYF
TRBV13 CASSSRGGSREQYF
TRBV12-5 CASGPLGGLYNEQFF
TRBV9 CASSVVGGEGETQYF
TRBV27 CASSYRTNTGELFF
TRBV27 CASSLSSGRARKTQYF
TRBV27 CASSPWSGPTLTEAFF
TRBV5-1 CASSPVAGNYGYTF
TRBV7-3 CASSYRLAGVGEQFF
TRBV30 CAWSVRGEKLFF
TRBV2 CASSPQGTTGRQAFF
TRBV7-3 CASSSLNLAPGSGANVLTF
TRBV6-5 CASSYSRDFEQYF
TRBV14 CASSQSRDRECQETQYF
TRBV19 CASTSTSGSSYNEQFF
TRBV6-5 CASSYTQGIQYGYTF
TRBV7-9 CASSSEGTGAWQPQHF
TRBV15 CATSRKRGLAGGGTDTQYF
TRBV18 CASSQQEYSPLHF
TRBV7-9 CASSSGGGTGELFF
TRBV7-6 CASSPLGGSSYEQYF
TRBV19 CASSTTENSQYF
TRBV5-1 CASSLPGAQETQYF
TRBV14 CASSPGGAGTDTQYF
TRBV30 CAWSSGNNEQFF
TRBV5-6 CASSLRGYVGRLNYGYTF
TRBV4-2 CASSQDQTSGGRDEQFF
TRBV10-3 CAISELRDRGFGGELFF
TRBV28 CASSRLAGGKTQYF
TRBV7-2 CASSSYGSAPVGEQYF
TRBV29-1 CSVGTGLGYTF
TRBV9 CASSGTGWNTGELFF
TRBV19 CASSRDSERDTQYF
TRBV5-4 CASIRTSGGAIDTQYF
TRBV25-1 CASSKNSYEQYF
TRBV7-6 CASSLNRVTGELFF